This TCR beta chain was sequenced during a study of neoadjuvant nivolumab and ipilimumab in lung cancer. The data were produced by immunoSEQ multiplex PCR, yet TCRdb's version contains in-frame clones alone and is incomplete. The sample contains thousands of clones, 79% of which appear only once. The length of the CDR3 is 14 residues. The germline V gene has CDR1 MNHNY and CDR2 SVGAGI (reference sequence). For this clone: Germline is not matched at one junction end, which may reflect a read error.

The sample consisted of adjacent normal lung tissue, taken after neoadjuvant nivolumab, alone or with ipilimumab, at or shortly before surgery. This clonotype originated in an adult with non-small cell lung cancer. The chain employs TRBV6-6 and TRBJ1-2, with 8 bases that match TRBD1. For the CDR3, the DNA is TGTGCCAGCAGACCCTACATAGGAGACAGGGGCGAGGCGTTC. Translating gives CASRPYIGDRGEAF.